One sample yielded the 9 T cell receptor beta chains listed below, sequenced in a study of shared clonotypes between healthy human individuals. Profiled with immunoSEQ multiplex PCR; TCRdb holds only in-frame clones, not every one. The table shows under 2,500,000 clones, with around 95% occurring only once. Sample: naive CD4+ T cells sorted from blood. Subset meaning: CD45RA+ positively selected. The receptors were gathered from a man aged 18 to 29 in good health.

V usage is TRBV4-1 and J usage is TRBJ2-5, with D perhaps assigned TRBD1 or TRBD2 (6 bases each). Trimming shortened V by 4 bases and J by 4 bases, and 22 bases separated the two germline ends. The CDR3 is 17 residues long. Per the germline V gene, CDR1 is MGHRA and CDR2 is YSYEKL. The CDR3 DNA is TGCGCCAGCAGCCCCCTTCGCGGGGCCAAGGGGGGAGAGACCCAGTACTTC. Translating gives CASSPLRGAKGGETQYF.

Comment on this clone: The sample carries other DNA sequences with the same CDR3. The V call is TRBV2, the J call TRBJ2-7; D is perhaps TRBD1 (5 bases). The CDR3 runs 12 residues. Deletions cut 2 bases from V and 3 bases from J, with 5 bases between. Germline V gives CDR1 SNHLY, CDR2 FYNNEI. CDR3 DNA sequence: TGTGCCAGCAGTGAAAGGGGCTACGAGCAGTACTTC. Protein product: CASSERGYEQYF.

CDR3 nucleotides: TGCGCCAGCAGCTTACCCTCGGGACAGGGATACGAGCAGTACTTC. It translates to CASSLPSGQGYEQYF. The chain employs TRBV5-1 and TRBJ2-7, with 9 bases aligning to TRBD1. Germline CDR1 SGHRS, CDR2 YFSETQ. The CDR3 totals 15 residues. V gave up 2 bases and J gave up 4 bases; unmatched junction bases: 7.

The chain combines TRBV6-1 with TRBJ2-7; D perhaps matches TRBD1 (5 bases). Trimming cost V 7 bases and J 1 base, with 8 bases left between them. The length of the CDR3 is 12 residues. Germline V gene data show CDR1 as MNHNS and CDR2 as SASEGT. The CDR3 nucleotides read TGTGCCAGCAAACAGGAATCCTACGAGCAGTACTTC. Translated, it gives CASKQESYEQYF.

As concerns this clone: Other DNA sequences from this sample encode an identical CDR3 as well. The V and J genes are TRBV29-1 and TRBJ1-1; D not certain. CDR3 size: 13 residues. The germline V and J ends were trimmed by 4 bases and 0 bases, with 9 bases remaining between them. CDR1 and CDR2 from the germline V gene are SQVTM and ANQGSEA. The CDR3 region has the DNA TGCAGCGTTGTAAGTCCGATGAACACTGAAGCTTTCTTT. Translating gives CSVVSPMNTEAFF.

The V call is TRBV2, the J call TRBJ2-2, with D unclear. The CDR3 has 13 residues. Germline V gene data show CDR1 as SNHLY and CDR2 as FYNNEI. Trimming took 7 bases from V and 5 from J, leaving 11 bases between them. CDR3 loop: CASTWGWTGELFF. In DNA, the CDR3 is TGTGCCAGCACGTGGGGTTGGACCGGGGAGCTGTTTTTT.

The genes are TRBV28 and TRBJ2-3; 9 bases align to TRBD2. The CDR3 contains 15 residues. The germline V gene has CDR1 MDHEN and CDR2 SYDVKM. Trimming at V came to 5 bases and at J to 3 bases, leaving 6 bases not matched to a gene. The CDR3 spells CASSDLAGMTDTQYF. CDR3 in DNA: TGTGCCAGCAGTGACCTAGCGGGGATGACAGATACGCAGTATTTT.

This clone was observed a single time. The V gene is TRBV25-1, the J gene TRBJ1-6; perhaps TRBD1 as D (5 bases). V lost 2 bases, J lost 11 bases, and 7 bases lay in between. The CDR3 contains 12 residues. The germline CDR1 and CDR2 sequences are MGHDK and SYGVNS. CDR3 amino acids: CASSEGGTPLHF. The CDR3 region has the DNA TGTGCCAGCAGTGAAGGGGGAACACCCCTCCACTTT.

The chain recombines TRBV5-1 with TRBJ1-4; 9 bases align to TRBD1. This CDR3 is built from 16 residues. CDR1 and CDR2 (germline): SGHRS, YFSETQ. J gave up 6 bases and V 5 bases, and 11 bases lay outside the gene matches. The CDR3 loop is CASRLDATGGYEKLFF. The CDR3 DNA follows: TGCGCCAGCAGGCTGGACGCGACAGGGGGATATGAAAAACTGTTTTTT.